This TCR beta chain comes out of a study of blood T cell repertoires in COVID-19. On the study more broadly: PBMCs, B-cell-depleted T cells, or T cells were the source of the cDNA or gDNA that made up the material.

In the source study's methods: Reference gene primer amplification yielded estimated nucleated cell counts. Produced via immunoSEQ multiplex PCR; TCRdb's table is partial and in-frame only. V and J calls and clone size are as listed in that table; D and trimming were resolved from the DNA. The sample lists about 110,000 clones, 69% occurring once. This clone was observed a handful of times. V dropped 6 bases and J dropped 3; count of bases not matched to a gene: 6. The germline CDR1 and CDR2 sequences are SGHTA and FQGNSA. The CDR3 contains 15 residues. The receptor's source is a man older than 75 with acute or convalescent COVID-19. This chain joins TRBV7-2 and TRBJ2-7; 12 bases map to TRBD2. Specimen: peripheral blood. As DNA, the CDR3 is TGTGCCAGCAGGTCCGGGACTAGCGGGTTCTACGAGCAGTACTTC. This encodes CASRSGTSGFYEQYF.